These 30 T cell receptor beta chains share one sample of origin, sequenced in a study of early T cells in non-severe SARS-CoV-2 infection. Via MiXCR, TCRdb re-called the 5' RACE reads, giving one row per CDR3 protein. The sample includes more than 70,000 distinct CDR3 sequences, about 12% of them seen just once. Specimen: whole blood. These receptors came from an adult who was a healthcare worker with PCR-confirmed SARS-CoV-2 infection or an uninfected control (not recorded which).

This clonotype was recorded a few times. V and J are TRBV21-1 and TRBJ2-7; the tabulated D call, TRBD1, remains unverified against the DNA. TRBV21-1 is a known pseudogene. This CDR3 is built from 14 residues. Written as DNA, the CDR3 is TGTGCCAGCACCGAGGGGCGACTCCGGTTCGAGCAGTACTTC. Translated: CASTEGRLRFEQYF.

In this sample, this clonotype turned up many times. The chain combines TRBV18 with TRBJ2-3; unclear D gene. The germline gives CDR1 KGHSH, CDR2 LQKENI. The V gene lost 0 bases and the J gene lost 0 bases, with 13 bases spanning the gap. The CDR3 sequence is 17 residues long. The CDR3 sequence is CASSPPSLQRSTDTQYF. The CDR3, as DNA: TGTGCCAGCTCACCACCGAGTCTGCAGAGGAGCACAGATACGCAGTATTTT.

The rearrangement uses TRBV19 and TRBJ2-1; 8 bases are a match to TRBD2. The V gene end was trimmed by 6 bases and the J gene end by 10 bases; junction bases not matched to a gene: 11. From germline, CDR1 is LNHDA and CDR2 SQIVND (reference sequence). The CDR3 loop spans 14 amino acids. CDR3 residues: CASSRGTSLNEQFF. For the CDR3, the DNA is TGTGCCAGTAGCCGGGGGACTAGTCTTAACGAGCAGTTCTTC.

The table lists this clonotype with many counts. The chain uses TRBV11-2 and TRBJ2-2, with 11 bases identical to TRBD2. The CDR3 has 19 residues. The V gene end was trimmed by 3 bases and the J gene end by 6 bases; junction bases not matched to a gene: 15. Per germline, CDR1 SGHAT and CDR2 FQNNGV. The CDR3 loop reads CASSFLVSKTSGSSGELFF. The CDR3 DNA sequence: TGTGCCAGCAGCTTTCTAGTCTCTAAAACTAGCGGGAGTTCCGGGGAGCTGTTTTTT. Together with reference TRBV11-2 and TRBJ2-2, the CDR3 gives the full variable domain: EAGVAQSPRYKIIEKRQSVAFWCNPISGHATLYWYQQILGQGPKLLIQFQNNGVVDDSQLPKDRFSAERLKGVDSTLKIQPAKLEDSAVYLCASSFLVSKTSGSSGELFFGEGSRLTVL.

This clonotype was seen a handful of times. This chain links TRBV18 with TRBJ1-1, with D tentatively TRBD1 (5 bases). Germline V gene sequence: CDR1 KGHSH, CDR2 LQKENI. Between the trimmed V and J ends, which lost 8 bases and 6 bases, there was a span of 16 bases. The CDR3 extends over 13 amino acids. The CDR3 region has the DNA TGTGCCAGCCAACCGGGGGGAGGGTCTGAAGCTTTCTTT. This codes for CASQPGGGSEAFF.

This clonotype has a handful of counts. The CDR3 bases are TGCGCCAGCACCCTGGCAGCGGACGTCTACAATGAGCAGTTCTTC. Residues: CASTLAADVYNEQFF. The V gene is TRBV4-1, the J gene TRBJ2-1; tentative D call: TRBD2 (5 bases). There are 15 residues in the CDR3. With 7 bases removed from V and 3 bases from J, the gap between germline ends came to 16 bases. The germline CDR1 and CDR2 sequences are MGHRA and YSYEKL.

This clonotype occurred a few times. This chain joins TRBV12-5 and TRBJ2-1, with TRBD1 identical over 8 bases. Looked up from germline, CDR1 is LGHNT and CDR2 is FRNRAP. The CDR3 covers 16 residues. V dropped 1 base and J dropped 3; count of bases not matched to a gene: 5. CDR3 DNA sequence: TGTGCTAGTGGTTTGGGTAGACAGGGGATCTACAATGAGCAGTTCTTC. Its protein is CASGLGRQGIYNEQFF.

The rearrangement uses TRBV18 and TRBJ2-1; D gene uncertain. The CDR3 is 13 amino acids. Germline V lookup: CDR1 KGHSH, CDR2 LQKENI. V was pared by 3 bases and J by 3 bases, with 6 bases between. CDR3 loop: CASSPQDYNEQFF. The CDR3, as DNA: TGTGCCAGCTCACCGCAAGACTACAATGAGCAGTTCTTC.

The V gene is TRBV19, the J gene TRBJ2-7; tentatively, D is TRBD1 (5 bases). This CDR3 region has 14 residues. Trimming removed 5 bases from V and 7 bases from J, with 18 bases in between. Germline V gene data show CDR1 as LNHDA and CDR2 as SQIVND (reference sequence). The CDR3 bases are TGTGCCAGTAGTCGGCAGGACACATCCCGGGAGCAGTACTTC. Translated: CASSRQDTSREQYF.

In regard to this clonotype: One junction end does not reproduce the germline sequence, and a read error may be involved. This chain links TRBV18 with TRBJ2-1; D gene uncertain. There are 16 residues in the CDR3. Germline CDR1 and CDR2: KGHSH and LQKENI. The DNA of the CDR3 is TGTGTCAGCTCACAATTTAGTAAGAGCTCCTACAATGAGCAGTTCTTC. Protein sequence: CVSSQFSKSSYNEQFF.

The gene calls are TRBV7-2 and TRBJ2-7; no clear D gene. The V end lost 5 bases, the J end lost 6 bases, and 8 bases lay between the germline ends. CDR1 is SGHTA and CDR2 is FQGNSA in the germline V gene. The CDR3 is made up of 11 amino acids. DNA for the CDR3: TGTGCCAGCAGCATCGTAAGCGAGCAGTACTTC. Residues: CASSIVSEQYF.

This clonotype was recorded a few times. The chain combines TRBV2 with TRBJ2-7; D might be TRBD1 or TRBD2, each matching 5 bases. There are 13 residues in the CDR3. The germline gives CDR1 SNHLY, CDR2 FYNNEI. V shed 4 bases and J shed 9 bases, with 16 bases lying between them. CDR3 sequence (DNA): TGTGCCAGCAGTGCCGGGACGGCACCTCGGCAGTACTTC. It codes for CASSAGTAPRQYF.

In this sample, this clonotype turned up a few times. This chain connects TRBV19 to TRBJ2-5; 14 bases fit TRBD2. After removal of 6 bases from V and 1 base from J, the junction contained 1 base not matched to a gene. The CDR3 runs 15 residues. Germline V gene data show CDR1 as LNHDA and CDR2 as SQIVND (reference sequence). CDR3 amino acids: CASSGTSGSQETQYF. DNA of the CDR3: TGTGCCAGTAGCGGGACTAGCGGGAGCCAAGAGACCCAGTACTTC.

This chain uses TRBV19 with TRBJ2-2; the D call may be TRBD1 or TRBD2 (5 bases each). The CDR3 contains 15 residues. V gave up 7 bases and J gave up 4 bases, with 16 bases separating them. Germline V gene lookup returns CDR1 LNHDA and CDR2 SQIVND (reference sequence). CDR3 nucleotide sequence: TGTGCCAGTATCCCCTCGGGGCGACTCACCGGGGAGCTGTTTTTT. This sequence encodes CASIPSGRLTGELFF.

In its sample, this clonotype was seen a few times. This sequence joins TRBV19 and TRBJ1-2; 7 bases line up with TRBD1. V dropped 7 bases and J dropped 3; count of bases not matched to a gene: 5. The length of the CDR3 is 13 residues. CDR1 is LNHDA, CDR2 SQIVND, per germline (reference sequence). In nucleotides, the CDR3 is TGTGCCAGTACCGCCGGGACAGACTATGGCTACACCTTC. Amino acids: CASTAGTDYGYTF.

Note on this clonotype: This may come from a read error, since a much larger clone is one base off. This chain links TRBV2 with TRBJ2-7, with TRBD2 matching over 7 bases. Trimming took 5 bases from V and 3 from J; bases not matched to a gene: 7. Per germline, CDR1 SNHLY and CDR2 FYNNEI. The CDR3 contains 14 residues. CDR3 sequence (DNA): TGTGCCAGCAGTTCGAGCGGGATGGGCTACGAGCAGTACTTC. As protein: CASSSSGMGYEQYF.

This rearrangement joins TRBV12-3 or TRBV12-4 to TRBJ2-7, with 11 bases that match TRBD2. This CDR3 has 15 amino acids. J was trimmed by 2 bases and V by 1 base; bases with no gene match: 1. The CDR3 bases are TGTGCCAGCAGTTTAGGACTAGCGGGAACCTACGAGCAGTACTTC. Translation: CASSLGLAGTYEQYF.

This clonotype has a count of ten or more. The V and J genes are TRBV7-8 and TRBJ2-5, with 10 positions matching TRBD1. Per the germline V gene, CDR1 is SGHVS and CDR2 is FQNEAQ. The CDR3 runs 15 residues. Trimming removed 3 bases from V and 5 bases from J; junction bases left unmatched: 6. CDR3 DNA: TGTGCCAGCAGCTTGACAGGGGGCTTGGTGGAGACCCAGTACTTC. Translated, it gives CASSLTGGLVETQYF.

This clonotype was recorded only once. The chain is built from TRBV12-3 or TRBV12-4 and TRBJ2-1; 7 nucleotides align to TRBD2. There are 15 residues in the CDR3. V lost 0 bases to trimming and J lost 4 bases; unmatched junction nucleotides: 3. The CDR3 region has the DNA TGTGCCAGCAGTTTAGCGGGACTATCGTACAATGAGCAGTTCTTC. Its protein product is CASSLAGLSYNEQFF.

This clonotype was seen a few times. This chain joins TRBV7-2 and TRBJ1-4; 9 bases are shared with TRBD1. Trimming removed 7 bases from V and 6 bases from J; junction bases left unmatched: 9. Looked up from germline, CDR1 is SGHTA and CDR2 is FQGNSA. The CDR3 loop spans 15 amino acids. CDR3 protein: CASTGGGQGYEKLFF. The CDR3 DNA follows: TGTGCCAGCACCGGAGGAGGACAGGGGTATGAAAAACTGTTTTTT.

This chain joins TRBV3-1 and TRBJ2-3, with 11 bases lining up with TRBD2. The length of the CDR3 is 16 residues. Per germline, CDR1 LGHDT and CDR2 YNNKEL (reference sequence). With V trimmed by 4 bases and J by 2 bases, 5 bases remained unmatched. CDR3 bases: TGTGCCAGCAGCCGCACGGGACTAGCGGTCACAGATACGCAGTATTTT. Translated, it gives CASSRTGLAVTDTQYF.

A few counts support this clonotype. V and J are TRBV7-9 and TRBJ2-2; 9 bases align to TRBD2. The germline V gene encodes CDR1 SEHNR and CDR2 FQNEAQ (reference sequence). The junction had 4 bases not matched to a gene; V was cut back by 5 bases and J by 6 bases. This CDR3 is built from 14 residues. CDR3 DNA sequence: TGTGCCAGCAGCACTAGCGGGCTAGCCGGGGAGCTGTTTTTT. It encodes CASSTSGLAGELFF.

This chain links TRBV6-1 with TRBJ1-5, with unresolved D. Trimming stripped 7 bases from V and 4 bases from J, with 14 bases between. Germline V gives CDR1 MNHNS, CDR2 SASEGT. The CDR3 totals 14 residues. CDR3 protein: CASTEGHPNQPQHF. The CDR3 DNA is TGTGCCAGCACCGAAGGGCATCCGAATCAGCCCCAGCATTTT.

In the case of this clonotype: The junction shows a germline mismatch at one end, possibly a read error. This chain connects TRBV20-1 to TRBJ2-7, with 9 bases fitting TRBD2. This CDR3 comprises 17 residues. In germline, CDR1 is DFQATT, CDR2 SNEGSKA (reference sequence). CDR3 in amino acids: CSAPNGALAGSSHEQYF. As DNA, the CDR3 is TGCAGTGCCCCAAATGGCGCTCTAGCGGGGTCCTCCCACGAGCAGTACTTC.

A few counts support this clonotype. The chain couples TRBV18 to TRBJ1-1; 12 bases are a match to TRBD1. Germline V lookup: CDR1 KGHSH, CDR2 LQKENI. Unmatched junction bases numbered 10, after V lost 1 base and J lost 7 bases. The CDR3 extends over 17 amino acids. CDR3 sequence (DNA): TGTGCCAGCTCACCACGTCCCGGGACAGGGGGCGTGGGTGAAGCTTTCTTT. Translation: CASSPRPGTGGVGEAFF. Based on the CDR3 plus reference TRBV18 and TRBJ1-1, the full variable domain is NAGVMQNPRHLVRRRGQEARLRCSPMKGHSHVYWYRQLPEEGLKFMVYLQKENIIDESGMPKERFSAEFPKEGPSILRIQQVVRGDSAAYFCASSPRPGTGGVGEAFFGQGTRLTVV.

This sequence joins TRBV12-3 or TRBV12-4 and TRBJ2-3; 9 positions match TRBD1. Germline trimming cut 6 bases from V and 3 bases from J; bases unmatched to any gene: 7. The CDR3 runs 15 residues. Here the CDR3 reads CASSLQGAATDTQYF. As DNA, the CDR3 is TGTGCCAGCAGCCTACAGGGGGCGGCGACAGATACGCAGTATTTT.

The CDR3: CASSTLTSGRTYEQYF. The CDR3 nucleotides are TGTGCCAGCAGTACCCTAACTAGCGGGAGGACCTACGAGCAGTACTTC. This chain connects TRBV27 to TRBJ2-7; 12 nucleotides line up with TRBD2. The CDR3 contains 16 residues. Germline loops: CDR1 MNHEY, CDR2 SMNVEV (reference sequence). V gave up 5 bases and J gave up 2 bases; unmatched junction bases: 7.

In DNA form, the CDR3 reads TGTGCCAGCAGGGGATCTCTCGGCACCGGGGAGCTGTTTTTT. It yields the protein CASRGSLGTGELFF. The chain recombines TRBV6-6 with TRBJ2-2; D unresolved. Germline V gene sequence: CDR1 MNHNY, CDR2 SVGAGI (reference sequence). Trimming pared 6 bases from V and 4 bases from J, leaving 12 bases between. This CDR3 spans 14 amino acids.

The V gene is TRBV7-9, the J gene TRBJ2-7, with 7 bases matching TRBD1. Germline assignment: CDR1 SEHNR and CDR2 FQNEAQ (reference sequence). The junction had 6 bases not matched to a gene; V was cut back by 4 bases and J by 3 bases. The CDR3 is 14 amino acids. The CDR3 spells CASSSTGAYYEQYF. CDR3 sequence (DNA): TGTGCCAGCAGCTCAACAGGGGCCTACTACGAGCAGTACTTC.

CDR3 sequence (DNA): TGTGCCAGCAGCTTAGTGGCAGGCTACCAAGAGACCCAGTACTTC. Translated, it gives CASSLVAGYQETQYF. The chain joins TRBV7-8 to TRBJ2-5, with D hard to call. With 1 base removed from V and 0 bases from J, the gap between germline ends came to 9 bases. From germline, CDR1 is SGHVS and CDR2 FQNEAQ. The CDR3 spans 15 residues. Full variable domain (remainder filled in from reference TRBV7-8 and TRBJ2-5): GAGVSQSPRYKVAKRGQDVALRCDPISGHVSLFWYQQALGQGPEFLTYFQNEAQLDKSGLPSDRFFAERPEGSVSTLKIQRTQQEDSAVYLCASSLVAGYQETQYFGPGTRLLVL.